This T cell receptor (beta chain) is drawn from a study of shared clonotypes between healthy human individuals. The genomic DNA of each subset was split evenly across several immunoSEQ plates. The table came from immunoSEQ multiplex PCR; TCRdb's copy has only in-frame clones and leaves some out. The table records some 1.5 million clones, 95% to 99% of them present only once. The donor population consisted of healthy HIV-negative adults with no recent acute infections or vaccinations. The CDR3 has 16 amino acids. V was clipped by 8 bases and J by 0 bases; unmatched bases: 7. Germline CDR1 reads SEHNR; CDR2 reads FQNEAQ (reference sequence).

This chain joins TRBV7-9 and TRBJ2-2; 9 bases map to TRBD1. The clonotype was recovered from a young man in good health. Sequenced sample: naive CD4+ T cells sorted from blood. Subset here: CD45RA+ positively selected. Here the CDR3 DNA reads TGTGCCAGCCAGACAGGGGGTTCGGCGAACACCGGGGAGCTGTTTTTT. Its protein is CASQTGGSANTGELFF.